This TCR beta chain originates from a study of regulatory T cells in long-lasting Graves disease. Library construction for TCR beta used iRepertoire HTBI primers and Arm-PCR of CDR3 regions. TCRdb re-derived calls from the multiplex PCR reads in MiXCR, one entry per CDR3 protein. The sample holds about 470,000 distinct CDR3 sequences, about a fifth seen once. Overall study results and limits: Few sampled subjects may have lowered accuracy. The work looked only at peripheral blood and did not look at thyroid tissue. It was in persistent disease that TRBV28, TRBJ1-2 and TRBJ2-5 were favored. Graves' patients with persistent disease showed TCR diversity lower than patients newly diagnosed.

Time point given: persistent/refractory GD, antithyroid drugs over 5 years with positive TRAb. From PBMCs, RNA was extracted and then used to make the TCR library. Between the trimmed V and J ends, which lost 5 bases and 5 bases, there was a span of 15 bases. CDR1 and CDR2 from the germline V gene are MDHEN and SYDVKM. CDR3 length: 14 amino acids. In its sample, this clonotype was seen many times. The antigen remains unidentified. The rearrangement uses TRBV28 and TRBJ2-5; the D call may be TRBD1 or TRBD2 (7 bases each). The receptor was derived from a female donor with Graves disease. Sequenced material: peripheral blood mononuclear cells (PBMCs), taken when the disease was refractory, from a patient treated with antithyroid drugs. CDR3 nucleotides: TGTGCCAGCAGTCAGGGGGGGGCCCGGGAGACCCAGTACTTC. It yields the protein CASSQGGARETQYF.